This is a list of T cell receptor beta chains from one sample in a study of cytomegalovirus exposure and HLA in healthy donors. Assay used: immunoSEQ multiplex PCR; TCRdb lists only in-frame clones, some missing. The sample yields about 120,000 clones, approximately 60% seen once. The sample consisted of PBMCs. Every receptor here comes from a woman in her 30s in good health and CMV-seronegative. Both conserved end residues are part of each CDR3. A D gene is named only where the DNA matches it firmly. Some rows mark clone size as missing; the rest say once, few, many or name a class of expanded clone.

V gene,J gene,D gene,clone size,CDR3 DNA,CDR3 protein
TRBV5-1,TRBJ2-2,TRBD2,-,TGCGCCAGCAGCCCGGGACTAGCGGGAGGGACCGGGGAGCTGTTTTTT,CASSPGLAGGTGELFF
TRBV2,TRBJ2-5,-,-,TGTGCCAGCAGTGAAGGTCGGAGCAGGGCAGCGGAGACCCAGTACTTC,CASSEGRSRAAETQYF
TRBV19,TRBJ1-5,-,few,TGTGCCAGTAGTATATCTGGCAGGAGGCTTGGCAATCAGCCCCAGCATTTT,CASSISGRRLGNQPQHF
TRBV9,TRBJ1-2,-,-,TGTGCCAGCAGCACACAACGGACAGCGAGCTATGGCTACACCTTC,CASSTQRTASYGYTF
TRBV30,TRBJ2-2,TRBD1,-,TGTGCCTGGAGTGCCCCTCTTGCGGGGACAGGGTTGCGTAGCGGGGAGCTGTTTTTT,CAWSAPLAGTGLRSGELFF
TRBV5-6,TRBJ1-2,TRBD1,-,TGTGCCAGCAGCACACAGGGGCCCCATGGCTACACCTTC,CASSTQGPHGYTF
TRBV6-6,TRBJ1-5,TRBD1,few,TGTGCCAGCAGTTCCCCCCGGGACAGGGGCAATCAGCCCCAGCATTTT,CASSSPRDRGNQPQHF
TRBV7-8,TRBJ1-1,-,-,TGTGCCAGCAGCTTAGCGAGGGTAGGCACTGAAGCTTTCTTT,CASSLARVGTEAFF
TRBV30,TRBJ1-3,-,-,TGTGCCCAGGCCGGCAGCTCTGGAAACACCATATATTTT,CAQAGSSGNTIYF
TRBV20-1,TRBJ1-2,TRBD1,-,TGCAGTGGGTCCAGGGGGGAAGGCTACACCTTC,CSGSRGEGYTF
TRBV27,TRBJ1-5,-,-,TGTGCCAGCAGTTTAACCGGACAGACAAGCAATCAGCCCCAGCATTTT,CASSLTGQTSNQPQHF